These 18 T cell receptor beta chains share one sample of origin, sequenced in a study of STAT5B mutations in CD4+ large granular lymphocyte leukemia. The method was immunoSEQ multiplex PCR; TCRdb's version includes in-frame clones alone and lacks a portion of them. Of some 40,000 clones listed, 65% to 85% were seen once; the top ten hold about 0.38%. Sequenced sample: CD4+ T cells from blood buffy coats. Receptor source: a human donor in good health.

This clone appeared a few times. The chain has TRBV27 and TRBJ1-1, with D maybe TRBD1 (5 bases). The CDR3 runs 14 residues. CDR1 and CDR2 (germline): MNHEY, SMNVEV (reference sequence). V lost 4 bases and J lost 1, with 10 bases in between. CDR3 nucleotides: TGTGCCAGCAGTTCCCCGACAGAGAACACTGAAGCTTTCTTT. This encodes CASSSPTENTEAFF.

V and J are TRBV7-9 and TRBJ1-2; D perhaps matches TRBD1 (6 bases). Germline V CDR1 and CDR2: SEHNR, FQNEAQ (reference sequence). V shed 5 bases and J shed 4 bases, with 14 bases lying between them. The length of the CDR3 is 14 residues. The CDR3 DNA reads as TGTGCCAGCAGCGCTTCGACAGGACTCTATGGCTACACCTTC. Amino acids: CASSASTGLYGYTF. The full variable domain, with the rest looked up from reference TRBV7-9 and TRBJ1-2, is DTGVSQNPRHKITKRGQNVTFRCDPISEHNRLYWYRQTLGQGPEFLTYFQNEAQLEKSRLLSDRFSAERPKGSFSTLEIQRTEQGDSAMYLCASSASTGLYGYTFGSGTRLTVV.

The genes are TRBV19 and TRBJ1-6; 7 positions match TRBD1. V lost 4 bases and J lost 7; bases outside the gene matches: 4. Germline V gene lookup returns CDR1 LNHDA and CDR2 SQIVND (reference sequence). The CDR3 totals 14 residues. The CDR3 coding sequence is TGTGCCAGTAGTACGACAGGGAGGAATTCACCCCTCCACTTT. This sequence encodes CASSTTGRNSPLHF.

The chain uses TRBV7-6 and TRBJ1-3, with D possibly TRBD1 on 5 matching bases. CDR1 SGHVS and CDR2 FNYEAQ come from the germline V gene. CDR3 length: 15 residues. The V end lost 1 base, the J end lost 2 bases, and 9 bases lay between the germline ends. CDR3 sequence reads: CASSLGAGAGNTIYF. CDR3 nucleotides: TGTGCCAGCAGCTTAGGAGCGGGGGCTGGAAACACCATATATTTT.

This chain links TRBV4-1 with TRBJ2-5; TRBD1 matches 9 bases. The V gene end was trimmed by 1 base and the J gene end by 4 bases; junction bases not matched to a gene: 4. The germline V gene has CDR1 MGHRA and CDR2 YSYEKL. The CDR3 totals 15 residues. Here the CDR3 DNA reads TGCGCCAGCAGCCAAGGTGACAGGGGGGTAGAGACCCAGTACTTC. Its protein product is CASSQGDRGVETQYF.

This clone was counted between two and nine times. The rearrangement joins TRBV19 to TRBJ1-4; D gene unclear. V was cut by 6 bases and J by 3 bases, with 11 bases left in between. The germline V gene has CDR1 LNHDA and CDR2 SQIVND (reference sequence). The CDR3 runs to 14 residues. CDR3 in DNA: TGTGCCAGTAGGTCGAGAGGGTCTAATGAAAAACTGTTTTTT. It translates to CASRSRGSNEKLFF.

The rearrangement joins TRBV5-4 to TRBJ2-1; D uncertain. V lost 0 bases, J lost 1 base, and 5 bases lay in between. Germline values: CDR1 SGHNT, CDR2 YYREEE (reference sequence). The CDR3 loop spans 14 amino acids. CDR3 nucleotides: TGTGCCAGCAGCTTGGGCCGATCCTACAATGAGCAGTTCTTC. Translated, it gives CASSLGRSYNEQFF.

Here the CDR3 DNA reads TGTGCCAGTAGTATGACATGGGGCGTCACAGATACGCAGTATTTT. It is translated as CASSMTWGVTDTQYF. The chain uses TRBV19 and TRBJ2-3, with D tentatively TRBD1 (5 bases). Germline CDR1 reads LNHDA; CDR2 reads SQIVND (reference sequence). V dropped 3 bases and J dropped 2 bases, with 12 bases sitting between them. The CDR3 is 15 amino acids.

V usage is TRBV6-5 and J usage is TRBJ2-3; D call uncertain. V was cut by 0 bases and J by 2 bases, with 9 bases left in between. The CDR3 length is 15 residues. In germline, CDR1 is MNHEY, CDR2 SVGAGI. CDR3 coding DNA: TGTGCCAGCAGTTACTCGAGCTACCCCACAGATACGCAGTATTTT. This sequence encodes CASSYSSYPTDTQYF.

The genes are TRBV7-8 and TRBJ2-7; TRBD2 matches 9 bases. Germline CDR1 and CDR2: SGHVS and FQNEAQ. The CDR3 totals 13 residues. V trimming: 7 bases; J trimming: 6 bases; junction bases outside the gene matches: 7. CDR3: CASTIAGAAEQYF. CDR3 coding DNA: TGTGCCAGCACCATAGCGGGAGCCGCCGAGCAGTACTTC.

The chain combines TRBV19 with TRBJ1-1; unclear D gene. V was clipped by 5 bases and J by 0 bases, with 13 bases between them. Germline CDR1 LNHDA, CDR2 SQIVND (reference sequence). This CDR3 comprises 15 residues. CDR3 sequence reads: CASSSQDRVNTEAFF. The CDR3 region has the DNA TGTGCCAGTAGTTCACAAGATCGGGTGAACACTGAAGCTTTCTTT.

The chain couples TRBV30 to TRBJ1-1; no clear D. The CDR3 contains 11 residues. The germline V and J ends were trimmed by 2 bases and 7 bases, with 8 bases remaining between them. Germline V CDR1 and CDR2: GTSNPN, SVGIG (reference sequence). DNA of the CDR3: TGTGCCTGGAGTAGGGTAGGTGAAGCTTTCTTT. Its protein is CAWSRVGEAFF.

CDR3 protein: CASTVGPNTGELFF. CDR3 nucleotide sequence: TGTGCCAGCACGGTGGGGCCGAACACCGGGGAGCTGTTTTTT. V usage is TRBV7-7 and J usage is TRBJ2-2; weak D call: TRBD1 (5 bases). The germline V gene encodes CDR1 SSHAT and CDR2 FNYEAQ (reference sequence). V lost 7 bases to trimming and J lost 0 bases, with 9 bases between them. This CDR3 region has 14 residues.

The chain joins TRBV7-3 to TRBJ2-2, with D possibly matching TRBD1 (5 bases). CDR3 length: 15 residues. The V gene's germline CDR1 is SGHTA and CDR2 FQGTGA. Deletions cut 5 bases from V and 0 bases from J, with 10 bases between. CDR3 in amino acids: CASSASTANTGELFF. For the CDR3, the DNA is TGTGCCAGCAGCGCTTCGACAGCGAACACCGGGGAGCTGTTTTTT.

V is TRBV9 and J is TRBJ2-3; no clear D gene. This CDR3 is built from 16 residues. V lost 0 bases, J lost 1 base, and 12 bases lay in between. CDR1 SGDLS and CDR2 YYNGEE come from the germline V gene. CDR3 residues: CASSVAEGKGTDTQYF. The CDR3 DNA sequence: TGTGCCAGCAGCGTAGCGGAAGGGAAGGGCACAGATACGCAGTATTTT. Based on the CDR3 plus reference TRBV9 and TRBJ2-3, the full variable domain is DSGVTQTPKHLITATGQRVTLRCSPRSGDLSVYWYQQSLDQGLQFLIQYYNGEERAKGNILERFSAQQFPDLHSELNLSSLELGDSALYFCASSVAEGKGTDTQYFGPGTRLTVL.

The CDR3 DNA follows: TGCGCCAGCAGCGGGACAGGCAATCAGCCCCAGCATTTT. It translates to CASSGTGNQPQHF. This rearrangement joins TRBV10-2 to TRBJ1-5; 7 nucleotides align to TRBD1. V shed 6 bases, J shed 2 bases, and the junction held 1 base outside the gene matches. CDR1 and CDR2 (germline): WSHSY, SAAADI. The CDR3 is 13 residues long.

The J gene is TRBJ1-2, the V gene TRBV6-5; the D gene is possibly TRBD1 (5 bases). V was trimmed by 6 bases and J by 6 bases, leaving 14 bases between them. Germline V CDR1 and CDR2: MNHEY, SVGAGI. This CDR3 has 13 residues. The CDR3 sequence: CASRRQGVHGYTF. The CDR3, as DNA: TGTGCCAGCAGACGCCAGGGTGTCCATGGCTACACCTTC.

The CDR3 DNA follows: TGTGCCAGCAGCCCAAGACAGCCCGGATTATCTAACTATGGCTACACCTTC. Its protein product is CASSPRQPGLSNYGYTF. The V gene is TRBV7-8, the J gene TRBJ1-2, with D maybe TRBD1 (5 bases). From germline, CDR1 is SGHVS and CDR2 FQNEAQ. V shed 5 bases and J shed 0 bases, with 19 bases lying between them. CDR3 length equals 17 residues. The variable domain in full, completed from reference TRBV7-8 and TRBJ1-2, reads GAGVSQSPRYKVAKRGQDVALRCDPISGHVSLFWYQQALGQGPEFLTYFQNEAQLDKSGLPSDRFFAERPEGSVSTLKIQRTQQEDSAVYLCASSPRQPGLSNYGYTFGSGTRLTVV.